This paragraph reports one T cell receptor (beta chain). Its antigen remains unknown. Germline assignment: CDR1 SGHNT and CDR2 YYREEE (reference sequence). This CDR3 region has 12 residues. Trimming took 8 bases from V and 7 from J, leaving 12 bases between them. This entry belongs to a study of shared clonotypes between healthy human individuals. Findings of the study overall: Naive subsets typically showed greater estimated richness than memory subsets.

As defined, naive CD8 cells were CD45RO-negative and positively selected for CCR7, with terminally differentiated effector memory CD45RA+ cells excluded. Measured with immunoSEQ multiplex PCR; TCRdb has only the in-frame clones, and not every one. The profile shows approximately 2,000,000 clones, 80% to 95% of them singletons. The chain is built from TRBV5-4 and TRBJ2-2; D gene ambiguous. The sequence came from a man aged 18 to 29 in good health. Some clones in this sample may be carry-over from other donors' samples. Sequencing was carried out using naive CD8+ T cells from PBMCs. The chain's CDR3 is CASISRHGELFF. CDR3 in DNA: TGTGCCAGTATCTCTAGGCACGGGGAGCTGTTTTTT.